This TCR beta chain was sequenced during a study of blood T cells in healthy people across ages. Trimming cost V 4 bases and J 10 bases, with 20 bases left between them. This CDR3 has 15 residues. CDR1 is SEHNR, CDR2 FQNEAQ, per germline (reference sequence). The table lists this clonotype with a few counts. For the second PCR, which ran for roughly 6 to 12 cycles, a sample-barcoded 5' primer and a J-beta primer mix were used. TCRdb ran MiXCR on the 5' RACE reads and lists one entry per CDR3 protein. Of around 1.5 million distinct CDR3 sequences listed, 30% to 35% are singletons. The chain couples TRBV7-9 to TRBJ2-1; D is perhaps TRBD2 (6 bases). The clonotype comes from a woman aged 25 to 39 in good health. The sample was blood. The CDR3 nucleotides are TGTGCCAGCAGCTCTGGTGGGGGGTGGGCCCTAGAGCAGTTCTTC. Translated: CASSSGGGWALEQFF.